This TCR beta chain came from a study of T cell responses to AZD1222 COVID-19 vaccine. Study observations and caveats: The donor group comprised mostly white British people and more females; the analysis possibly underestimated clonal diversity. Unmutated variant regions are reportedly targeted by nearly half of spike-specific TCRs. The study found Spike-specific TCR breadth and depth rose after two AZD1222 doses.

Pooled in the analysis were second doses at about 4 or about 12 weeks. This CDR3 is 16 amino acids long. V was pared by 3 bases and J by 4 bases, with 16 bases between. The germline CDR1 and CDR2 sequences are MNHNS and SASEGT. Method: immunoSEQ multiplex PCR; TCRdb's copy keeps in-frame clones and lacks some. Here the sample spans around 78,000 clones, around 90% being singletons. On this clone itself: Its antigen is not known.

The V gene is TRBV6-1, the J gene TRBJ1-3, with TRBD1 as a possible D gene (5 bases). The receptor was derived from an adult who received the AZD1222 COVID-19 vaccine. This specimen consisted of peripheral blood, obtained 28 days after the second AZD1222 dose. The CDR3 is CASSEHMGGTGNTIYF. The CDR3 DNA follows: TGTGCCAGCAGTGAGCACATGGGGGGGACCGGAAACACCATATATTTT.